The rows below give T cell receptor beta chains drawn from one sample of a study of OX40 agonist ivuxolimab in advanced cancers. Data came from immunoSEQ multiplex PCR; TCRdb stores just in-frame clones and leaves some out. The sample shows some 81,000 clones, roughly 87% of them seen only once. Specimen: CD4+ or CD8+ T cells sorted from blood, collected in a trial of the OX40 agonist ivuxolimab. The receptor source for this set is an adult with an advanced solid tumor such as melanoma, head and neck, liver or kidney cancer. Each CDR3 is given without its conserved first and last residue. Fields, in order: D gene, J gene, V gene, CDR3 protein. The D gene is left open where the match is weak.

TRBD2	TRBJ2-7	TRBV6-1	ASISGRGEYEQY
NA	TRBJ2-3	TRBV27	ASSLWGDTQY
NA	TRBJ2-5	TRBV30	AWSVLSFQETQY
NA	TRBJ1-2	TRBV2	ASSAPQLANYGYT
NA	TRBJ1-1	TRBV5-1	ASKAGRGGTEAF
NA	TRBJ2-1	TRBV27	ASSLSAWPGPNNEQF
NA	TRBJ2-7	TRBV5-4	ASSLGGQGSREQY
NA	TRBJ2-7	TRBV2	ASSVSEYEQY
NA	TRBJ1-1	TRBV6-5	ASEVGPLDTEAF
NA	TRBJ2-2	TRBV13	ASSVGLGELF
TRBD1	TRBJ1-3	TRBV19	ASSILNGQGAGNTIY
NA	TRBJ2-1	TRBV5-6	ASSRGLLDNEQF
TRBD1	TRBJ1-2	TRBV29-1	SVGTGGSYGYT
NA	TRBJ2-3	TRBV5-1	ASSLGDRTDTQY
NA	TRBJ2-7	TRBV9	ASSVGGRMTGEQY
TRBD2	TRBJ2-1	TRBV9	ASSESSGRIYEQF
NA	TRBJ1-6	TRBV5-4	ASSLREQGYNSPLH
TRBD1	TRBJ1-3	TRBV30	AWRQKNQGARGNTIY
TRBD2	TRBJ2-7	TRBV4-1	ASSQEWTSGYPYEQY
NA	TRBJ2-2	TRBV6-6	ASSSVLLNTGELF
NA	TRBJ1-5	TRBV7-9	ASSAESNQPQH
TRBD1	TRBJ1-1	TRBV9	ASSFSTGSEAF
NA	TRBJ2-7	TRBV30	AWRGTHSSYEQY
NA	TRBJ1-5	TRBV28	ASSRPRQGNQPQH
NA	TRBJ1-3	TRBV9	ASSGLGTDSGNTIY
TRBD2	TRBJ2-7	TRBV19	ASSITSGTYEQY
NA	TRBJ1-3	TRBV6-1	ASSEPTPGGTIY
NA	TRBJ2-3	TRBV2	ASSGDTQY
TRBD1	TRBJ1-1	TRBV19	ASSLTGGTTEAF
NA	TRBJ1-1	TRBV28	ASRGRPEAF
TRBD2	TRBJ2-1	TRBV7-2	ASTLKGSGNPAYNEQF
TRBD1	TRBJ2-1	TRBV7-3	ASSSGTGGSYNEQF
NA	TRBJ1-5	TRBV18	ASSPSGRSSNQPQH
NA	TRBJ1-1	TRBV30	AWSVSLNTEAF
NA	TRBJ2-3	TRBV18	ASSPLRAGEADTQY
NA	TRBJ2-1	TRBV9	ASSETDFPSYNEQF
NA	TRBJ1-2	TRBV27	ASSLSQGLYGYT
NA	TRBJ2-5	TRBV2	ASSVLGETQY
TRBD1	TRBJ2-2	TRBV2	ASSRTGVGGELF
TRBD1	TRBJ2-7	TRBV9	ASSVDPQGVGEQY
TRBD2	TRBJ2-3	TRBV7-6	ASSLGLAGGHDTQY
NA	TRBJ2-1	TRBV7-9	ASSLAGSYNEQF
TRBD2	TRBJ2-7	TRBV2	ASRLGSVAGVYEQY
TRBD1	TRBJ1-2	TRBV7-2	ASRRDRRNYGYT
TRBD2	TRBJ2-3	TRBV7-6	ASSLAPSGGVDTQY
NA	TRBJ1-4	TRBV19	ASSIGVQDGEKLF
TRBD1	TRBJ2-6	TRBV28	ASSLFGQGLSSGANVLT
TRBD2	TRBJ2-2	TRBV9	ASSVGLAGLYGELF
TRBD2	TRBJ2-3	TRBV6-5	ASSTTSGATDTQY
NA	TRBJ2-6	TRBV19	ASGSSGTGANVLT
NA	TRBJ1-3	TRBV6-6	ASGAGANSGNTIY